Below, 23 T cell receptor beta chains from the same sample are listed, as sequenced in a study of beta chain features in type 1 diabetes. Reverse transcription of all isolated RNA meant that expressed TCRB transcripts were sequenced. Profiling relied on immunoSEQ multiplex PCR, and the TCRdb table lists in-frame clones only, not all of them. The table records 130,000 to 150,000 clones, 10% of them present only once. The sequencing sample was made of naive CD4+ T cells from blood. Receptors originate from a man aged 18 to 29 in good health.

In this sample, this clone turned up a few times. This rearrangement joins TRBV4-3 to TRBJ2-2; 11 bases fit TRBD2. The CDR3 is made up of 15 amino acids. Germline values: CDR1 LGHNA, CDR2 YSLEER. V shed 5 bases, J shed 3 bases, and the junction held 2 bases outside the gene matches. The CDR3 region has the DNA TGCGCCAGCAGCAGACTAGCGGGGTACACCGGGGAGCTGTTTTTT. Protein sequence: CASSRLAGYTGELFF.

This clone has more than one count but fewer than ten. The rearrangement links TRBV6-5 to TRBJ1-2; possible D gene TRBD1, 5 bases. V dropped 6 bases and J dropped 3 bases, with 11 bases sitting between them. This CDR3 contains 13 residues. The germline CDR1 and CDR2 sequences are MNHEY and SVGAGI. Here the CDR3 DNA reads TGTGCCAGCAGCCCCGGACAAGACTATGGCTACACCTTC. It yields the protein CASSPGQDYGYTF.

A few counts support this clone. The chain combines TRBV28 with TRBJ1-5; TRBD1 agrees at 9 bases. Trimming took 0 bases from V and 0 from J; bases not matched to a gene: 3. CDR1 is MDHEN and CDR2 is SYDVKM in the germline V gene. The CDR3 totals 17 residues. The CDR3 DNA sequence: TGTGCCAGCAGTTTATGGGGGACAGGGTTTAGCAATCAGCCCCAGCATTTT. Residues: CASSLWGTGFSNQPQHF.

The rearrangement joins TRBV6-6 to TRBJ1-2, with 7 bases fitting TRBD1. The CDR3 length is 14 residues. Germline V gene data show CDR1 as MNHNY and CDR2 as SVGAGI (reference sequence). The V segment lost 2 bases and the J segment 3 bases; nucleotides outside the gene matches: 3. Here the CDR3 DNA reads TGTGCCAGCAGTTACAAGGGGGCGGACTATGGCTACACCTTC. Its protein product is CASSYKGADYGYTF.

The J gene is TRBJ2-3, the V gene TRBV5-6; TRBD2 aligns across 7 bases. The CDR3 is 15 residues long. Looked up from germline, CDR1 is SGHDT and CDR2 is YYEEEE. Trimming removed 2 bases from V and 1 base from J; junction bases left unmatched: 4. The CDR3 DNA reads TGTGCCAGCAGCTTACTAGCGCCACGCACAGATACGCAGTATTTT. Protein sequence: CASSLLAPRTDTQYF.

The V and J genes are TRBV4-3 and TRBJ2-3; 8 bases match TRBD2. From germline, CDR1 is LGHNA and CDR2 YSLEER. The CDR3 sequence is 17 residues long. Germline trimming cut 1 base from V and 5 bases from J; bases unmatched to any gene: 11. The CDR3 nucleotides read TGCGCCAGCAGCCAAGTACTACCCGGGGGGGCCGGAGATACGCAGTATTTT. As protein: CASSQVLPGGAGDTQYF.

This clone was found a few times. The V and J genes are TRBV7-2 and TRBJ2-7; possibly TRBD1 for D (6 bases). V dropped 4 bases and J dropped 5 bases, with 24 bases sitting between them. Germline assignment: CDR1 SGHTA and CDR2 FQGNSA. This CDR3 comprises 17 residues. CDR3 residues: CASSYRGYRVKVHEQYF. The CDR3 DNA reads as TGTGCCAGCAGCTATAGGGGGTACAGGGTCAAGGTCCACGAGCAGTACTTC.

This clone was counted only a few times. CDR3 nucleotide sequence: TGTGCCAGCAGCTCCTGGACTAGCCCAGAGACCCAGTACTTC. Amino acids: CASSSWTSPETQYF. V gene TRBV7-2 combines with J gene TRBJ2-5; 8 bases are shared with TRBD2. There are 14 residues in the CDR3. Germline lookup yields CDR1 SGHTA and CDR2 FQGNSA. V lost 4 bases and J lost 4; bases outside the gene matches: 5. The full variable domain, in which reference TRBV7-2 and TRBJ2-5 provide the parts outside the CDR3, is GAGVSQSPSNKVTEKGKDVELRCDPISGHTALYWYRQSLGQGLEFLIYFQGNSAPDKSGLPSDRFSAERTGGSVSTLTIQRTQQEDSAVYLCASSSWTSPETQYFGPGTRLLVL.

In nucleotides, the CDR3 is TGTGCCAGCAGCCCTGGGCTAAGGGACAGTAATCAGCCCCAGCATTTT. Encoded protein: CASSPGLRDSNQPQHF. The chain is built from TRBV21-1 and TRBJ1-5; the table names TRBD1, a call not compared with the DNA. TRBV21-1 is annotated as a pseudogene. This CDR3 region has 16 residues.

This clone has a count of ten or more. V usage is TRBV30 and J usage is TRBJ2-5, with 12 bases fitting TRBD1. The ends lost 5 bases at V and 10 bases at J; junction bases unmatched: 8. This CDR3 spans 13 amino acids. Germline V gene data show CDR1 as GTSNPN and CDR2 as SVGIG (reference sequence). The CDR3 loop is CAWGTGGSLDQYF. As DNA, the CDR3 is TGTGCCTGGGGGACAGGGGGCTCGTTGGACCAGTACTTC.

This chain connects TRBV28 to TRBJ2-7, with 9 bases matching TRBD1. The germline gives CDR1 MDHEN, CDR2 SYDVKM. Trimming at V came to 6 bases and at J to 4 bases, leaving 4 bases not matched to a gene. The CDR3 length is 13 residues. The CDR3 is CASRTGQGYEQYF. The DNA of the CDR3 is TGTGCCAGCAGGACGGGACAGGGTTACGAGCAGTACTTC.

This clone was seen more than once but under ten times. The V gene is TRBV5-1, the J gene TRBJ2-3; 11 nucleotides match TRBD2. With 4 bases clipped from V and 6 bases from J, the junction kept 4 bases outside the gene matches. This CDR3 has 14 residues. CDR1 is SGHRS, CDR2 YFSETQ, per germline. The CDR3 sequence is CASSLRTSGDTQYF. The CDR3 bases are TGCGCCAGCAGCCTTAGGACTAGCGGGGATACGCAGTATTTT.

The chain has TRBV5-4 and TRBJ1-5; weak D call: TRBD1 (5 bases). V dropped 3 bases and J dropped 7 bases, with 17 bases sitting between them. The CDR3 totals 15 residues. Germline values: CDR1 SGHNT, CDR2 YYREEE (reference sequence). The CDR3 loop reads CASSSNPGGNQPQHF. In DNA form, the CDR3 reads TGTGCCAGCAGCTCAAATCCGGGGGGGAACCAGCCCCAGCATTTT.

CDR3 DNA: TGTGCCAGCAGCGAGCGGGGGGGCACAGATACGCAGTATTTT. It is translated as CASSERGGTDTQYF. The rearrangement links TRBV7-3 to TRBJ2-3; 9 bases map to TRBD2. V shed 5 bases, J shed 1 base, and the junction held 1 base outside the gene matches. Per germline, CDR1 SGHTA and CDR2 FQGTGA. The CDR3 has 14 amino acids.

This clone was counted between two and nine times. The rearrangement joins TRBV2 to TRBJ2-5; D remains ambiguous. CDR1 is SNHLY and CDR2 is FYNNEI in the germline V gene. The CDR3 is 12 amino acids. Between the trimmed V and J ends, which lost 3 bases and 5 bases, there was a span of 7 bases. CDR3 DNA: TGTGCCAGCAGTGATCGCGCGGAGACCCAGTACTTC. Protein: CASSDRAETQYF.

DNA for the CDR3: TGTGCCAGCAGCTTAGCGCGGGGGCAGCCCCAGCATTTT. The encoded protein is CASSLARGQPQHF. V is TRBV7-8 and J is TRBJ1-5, with a possible D match to TRBD1 (5 bases). Germline lookup yields CDR1 SGHVS and CDR2 FQNEAQ. This CDR3 region has 13 residues. V was trimmed by 0 bases and J by 7 bases, leaving 7 bases between them.

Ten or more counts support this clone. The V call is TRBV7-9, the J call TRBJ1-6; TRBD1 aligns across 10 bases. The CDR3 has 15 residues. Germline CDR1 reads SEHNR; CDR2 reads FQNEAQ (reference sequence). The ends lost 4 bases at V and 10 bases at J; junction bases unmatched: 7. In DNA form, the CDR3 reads TGTGCCAGCAGCTCAGGGCGGGACAGGGGATCACCCCTCCACTTT. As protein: CASSSGRDRGSPLHF.

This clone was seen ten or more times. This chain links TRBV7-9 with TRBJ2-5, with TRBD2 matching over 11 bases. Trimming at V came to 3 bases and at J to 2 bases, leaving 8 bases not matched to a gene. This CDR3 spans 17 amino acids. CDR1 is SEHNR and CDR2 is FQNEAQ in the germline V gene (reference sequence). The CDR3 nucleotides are TGTGCCAGCAGCTTTCCCGGGACTAGCGGAGGTCAAGAGACCCAGTACTTC. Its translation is CASSFPGTSGGQETQYF. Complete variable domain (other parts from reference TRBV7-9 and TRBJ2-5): DTGVSQNPRHKITKRGQNVTFRCDPISEHNRLYWYRQTLGQGPEFLTYFQNEAQLEKSRLLSDRFSAERPKGSFSTLEIQRTEQGDSAMYLCASSFPGTSGGQETQYFGPGTRLLVL.

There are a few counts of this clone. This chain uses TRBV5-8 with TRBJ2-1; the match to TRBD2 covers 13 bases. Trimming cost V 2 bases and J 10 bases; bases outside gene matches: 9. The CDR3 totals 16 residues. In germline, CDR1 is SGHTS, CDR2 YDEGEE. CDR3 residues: CASSLSGTSGVGEQFF. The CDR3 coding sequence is TGTGCCAGCAGCTTATCCGGGACTAGCGGGGTCGGCGAGCAGTTCTTC.

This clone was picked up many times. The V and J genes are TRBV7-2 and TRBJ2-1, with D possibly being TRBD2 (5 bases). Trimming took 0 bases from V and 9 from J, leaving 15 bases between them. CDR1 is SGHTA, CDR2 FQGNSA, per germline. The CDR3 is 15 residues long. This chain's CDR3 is CASSLALLPAGEQFF. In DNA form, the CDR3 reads TGTGCCAGCAGCTTAGCGCTTCTGCCGGCGGGTGAGCAGTTCTTC.

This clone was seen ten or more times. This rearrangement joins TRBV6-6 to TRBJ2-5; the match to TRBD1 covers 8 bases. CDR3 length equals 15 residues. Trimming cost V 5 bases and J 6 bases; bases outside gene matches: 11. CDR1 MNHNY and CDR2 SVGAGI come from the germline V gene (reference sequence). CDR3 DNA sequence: TGTGCCAGCAGTGACGGACAGGGAGAGGTGAAGACCCAGTACTTC. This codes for CASSDGQGEVKTQYF.

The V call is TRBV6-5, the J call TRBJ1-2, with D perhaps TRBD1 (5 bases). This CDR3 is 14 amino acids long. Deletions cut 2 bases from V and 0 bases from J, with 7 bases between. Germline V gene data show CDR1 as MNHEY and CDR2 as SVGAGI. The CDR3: CASSYAGANYGYTF. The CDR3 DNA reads TGTGCCAGCAGTTACGCGGGGGCTAACTATGGCTACACCTTC.

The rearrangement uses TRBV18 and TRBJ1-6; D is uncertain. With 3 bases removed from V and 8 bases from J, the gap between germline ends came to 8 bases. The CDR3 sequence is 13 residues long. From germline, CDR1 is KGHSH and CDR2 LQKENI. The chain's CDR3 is CASSPPLDSPLHF. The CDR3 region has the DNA TGTGCCAGCTCACCGCCCCTAGATTCACCCCTCCACTTT. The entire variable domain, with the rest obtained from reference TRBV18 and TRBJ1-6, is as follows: NAGVMQNPRHLVRRRGQEARLRCSPMKGHSHVYWYRQLPEEGLKFMVYLQKENIIDESGMPKERFSAEFPKEGPSILRIQQVVRGDSAAYFCASSPPLDSPLHFGNGTRLTVT.